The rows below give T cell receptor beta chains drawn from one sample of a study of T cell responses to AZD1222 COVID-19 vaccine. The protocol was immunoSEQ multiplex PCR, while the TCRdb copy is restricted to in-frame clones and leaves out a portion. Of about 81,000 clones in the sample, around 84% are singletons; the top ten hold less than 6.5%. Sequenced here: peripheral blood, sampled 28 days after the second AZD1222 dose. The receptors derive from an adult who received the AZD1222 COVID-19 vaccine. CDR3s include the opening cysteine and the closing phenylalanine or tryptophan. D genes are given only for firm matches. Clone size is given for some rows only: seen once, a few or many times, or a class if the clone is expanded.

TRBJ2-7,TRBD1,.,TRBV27,TGTGCCAGCAGTTCCAGGGGGCGGTTTTACGAGCAGTACTTC,CASSSRGRFYEQYF
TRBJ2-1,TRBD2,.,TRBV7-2,TGTGCCAGCAGCCTCAGTAGCGGGAGTAATGAGCAGTTCTTC,CASSLSSGSNEQFF
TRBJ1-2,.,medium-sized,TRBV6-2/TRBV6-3,TGTGCCAGCAGTTCCCTAGACTCCCGGCATAACTATGGCTACACCTTC,CASSSLDSRHNYGYTF
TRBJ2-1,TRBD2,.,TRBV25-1,TGTGCCAGCAGCCTAGCGGCCCCCCTTTACAATGAGCAGTTCTTC,CASSLAAPLYNEQFF
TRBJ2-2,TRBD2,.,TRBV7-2,TGTGCCAGCAGCCAGGGACTAGCGGGAGGGCAAGGCGGGGAGCTGTTTTTT,CASSQGLAGGQGGELFF
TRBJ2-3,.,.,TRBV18,TGTGCCAGCTCACCATCAACGGGGTCAGATACGCAGTATTTT,CASSPSTGSDTQYF
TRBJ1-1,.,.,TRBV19,TGTGCCAGTAGGTCGGGGTGGATGAACACTGAAGCTTTCTTT,CASRSGWMNTEAFF
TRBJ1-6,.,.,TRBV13,TGTGCCAGCAGCTCTTACCGGGCTTATAATTCACCCCTCCACTTT,CASSSYRAYNSPLHF
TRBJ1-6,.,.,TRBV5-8,TGTGCCAGCAGCCATATCAGGGGCGGGGGACATAATTATAATTCACCCCTCCACTTT,CASSHIRGGGHNYNSPLHF
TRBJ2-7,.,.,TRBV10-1,TGCGCCAGCAGTGGGGGGTACGAGCAGTACTTC,CASSGGYEQYF
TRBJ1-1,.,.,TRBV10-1,TGCGCCAGCAGTGATTGTTTTGGGCAGGGGTATGTGAGGAGGACTGAAGCTTTCTTT,CASSDCFGQGYVRRTEAFF
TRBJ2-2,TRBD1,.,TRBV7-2,TGTGCCAGCAGCGCAAGGACAGGGACCGGGGAGCTGTTTTTT,CASSARTGTGELFF
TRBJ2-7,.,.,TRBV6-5,TGTGCCAGCCAGGAGAGGGACTACGAGCAGTACTTC,CASQERDYEQYF
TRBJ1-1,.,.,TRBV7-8,TGTGCCAGCAGCTTAGAGGCAAGGGAGGCTGAAGCTTTCTTT,CASSLEAREAEAFF
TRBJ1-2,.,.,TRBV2,TGTGCCAGCAGTGAAGACCGGACGGCCTATGGCTACACCTTC,CASSEDRTAYGYTF
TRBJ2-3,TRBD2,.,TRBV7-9,TGTGCCAGCAGCTTAAGGAGGGCTAGCGGGAGGGCCTCAGATACGCAGTATTTT,CASSLRRASGRASDTQYF
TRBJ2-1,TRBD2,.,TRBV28,TGTGCCAGCAGTGGCCAGCGGGGATATTACAATGAGCAGTTCTTC,CASSGQRGYYNEQFF
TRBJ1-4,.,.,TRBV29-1,TGCAGCGTTGAGCCCCCCGGGGCAAAACTGTTTTTT,CSVEPPGAKLFF
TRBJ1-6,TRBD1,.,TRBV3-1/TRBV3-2,TGTGCCAGCAGCCCACGGACAGGGGGAGTTGGATCACCCCTCCACTTT,CASSPRTGGVGSPLHF
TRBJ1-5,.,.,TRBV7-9,TGTGCCAGCAGCTTCGGGGAACCACAGCCCCAGCATTTT,CASSFGEPQPQHF
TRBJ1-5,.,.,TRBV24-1,TGTGCCACCAGTGCCGCGGGCAGCCTCAATCAGCCCCAGCATTTT,CATSAAGSLNQPQHF
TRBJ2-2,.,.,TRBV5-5,TGTGCCAGCAGCCCGCAGGGAATCGGGGAGCTGTTTTTT,CASSPQGIGELFF
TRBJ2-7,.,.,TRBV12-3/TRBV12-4,TGTGCCAGCAGTTACAGCTCCTACGAGCAGTACTTC,CASSYSSYEQYF
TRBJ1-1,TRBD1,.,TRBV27,TGTGCCAGCAGTTTATCCGCAGGGGGGTACACTGAAGCTTTCTTT,CASSLSAGGYTEAFF
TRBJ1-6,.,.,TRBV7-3,TGTGCCAGCAGCTTAAATAGGGAAACGGATTCACCCCTCCACTTT,CASSLNRETDSPLHF
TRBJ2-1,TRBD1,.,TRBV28,TGTGCCAGCAGGGACAGGCGCTCCTACAATGAGCAGTTCTTC,CASRDRRSYNEQFF
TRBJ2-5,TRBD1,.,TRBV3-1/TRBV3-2,TGTGCCAGCAGCTCTGGACAGGGTGGATTGGAGACCCAGTACTTC,CASSSGQGGLETQYF
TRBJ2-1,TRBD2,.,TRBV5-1,TGCGCCAGCAGCTTGATGGCTAGCGGATACAATGAGCAGTTCTTC,CASSLMASGYNEQFF
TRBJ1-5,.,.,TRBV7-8,TGTGCCAGCAGCTTAGATGGGGAAAGCAATCAGCCCCAGCATTTT,CASSLDGESNQPQHF
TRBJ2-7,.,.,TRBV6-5,TGTGCCACCCCGGACTCCTCCTACGAGCAGTACTTC,CATPDSSYEQYF
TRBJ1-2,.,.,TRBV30,TGTGCCTGGAGTGTGATGGGGCTAGGGGGCTACACCTTC,CAWSVMGLGGYTF